This T cell receptor (beta chain) was retrieved from a study of PD-1 blockade in classical Hodgkin lymphoma. Study results and caveats: Newly diagnosed patients were said to have less baseline TCR diversity than healthy donors did.

Time point meaning: cycle 4 day 1 (C4D1), after 5 to 7 weeks of nivolumab. Autologous stem cell transplantation was followed by relapse in every patient, and brentuximab vedotin exposure varied. Patients had relapsed/refractory classical Hodgkin lymphoma with complete response, partial response or progressive disease as best response. Profiled with immunoSEQ multiplex PCR; TCRdb holds only in-frame clones, not every one. The sample yields 30,000 or so clones, roughly 80% seen once. The CDR3 is 12 residues long. Per germline, CDR1 SGHDT and CDR2 YYEEEE. Trimming removed 4 bases from V and 9 bases from J, with 13 bases in between. For this clone: Its matching antigen is unknown.

This chain joins TRBV5-6 and TRBJ1-1; D is possibly TRBD1 (6 bases). The TCR originated in a human donor with classical Hodgkin lymphoma. The specimen comprised peripheral blood mononuclear cells (PBMCs), sampled before the fourth cycle of nivolumab. The CDR3 loop is CASSGGGGKAFF. CDR3 in DNA: TGTGCCAGCAGCGGGGGAGGGGGGAAAGCTTTCTTT.